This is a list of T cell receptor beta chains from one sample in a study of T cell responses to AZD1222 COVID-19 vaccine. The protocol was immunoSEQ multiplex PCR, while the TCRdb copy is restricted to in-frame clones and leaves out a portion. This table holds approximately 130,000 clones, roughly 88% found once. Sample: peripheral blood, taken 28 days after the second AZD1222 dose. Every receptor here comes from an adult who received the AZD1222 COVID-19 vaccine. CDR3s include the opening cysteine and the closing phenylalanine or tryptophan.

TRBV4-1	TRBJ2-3	CASSLQRGRGTGADTQYF
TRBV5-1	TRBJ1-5	CASSLDPDPLQPQHF
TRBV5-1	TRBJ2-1	CASSFPLAGRPNEQFF
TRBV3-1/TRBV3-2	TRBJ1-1	CASSQDQGTYTEAFF
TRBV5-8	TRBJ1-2	CASSLGLDYGYTF
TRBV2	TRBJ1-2	CASTGTGKGYTF
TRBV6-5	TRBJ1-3	CASSYSSRGNTIYF
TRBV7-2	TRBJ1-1	CASSLAGSSEAFF
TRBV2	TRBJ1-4	CASSRDGQGGEKLFF
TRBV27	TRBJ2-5	CASSRTDQETQYF
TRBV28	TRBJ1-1	CASSLVAGAEAFF
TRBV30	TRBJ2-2	CAWSLNPRVGELFF
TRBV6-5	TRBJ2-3	CASRGGPPDTQYF
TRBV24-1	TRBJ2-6	CATSDNTGTTGANVLTF
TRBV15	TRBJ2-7	CATSRMISYEQYF
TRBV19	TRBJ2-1	CASSIGTLTSYNEQFF
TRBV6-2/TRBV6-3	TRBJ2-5	CASSFRPTGSQYF
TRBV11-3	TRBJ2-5	CASSLQGQETQYF
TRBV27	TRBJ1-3	CASSPTTDASGNTIYF
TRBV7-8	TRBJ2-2	CASSLEPTTGGELFF
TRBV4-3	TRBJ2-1	CASSQDPSRPPYNEQFF
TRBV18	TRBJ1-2	CASSPRDASLRGYTF
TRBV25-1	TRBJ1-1	CASRSGPEAFF
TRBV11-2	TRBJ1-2	CASSLDPAANYGYTF